Each of the 30 T cell receptor beta chains below was sequenced from the same sample in a study of blood T cell repertoires in COVID-19 (dated by TCRdb to 2018 to 2021). To prepare the library, the immunoSEQ multiplex PCR assay was applied. The clones in this table, taken by TCRdb from immuneACCESS, are in-frame only. Not every clone is retained; where verified, under half of the shortfall comes from an unresolved V gene, and the cause of the rest is unknown. The sample profile shows just over 250,000 clones; roughly 86% of them were found once. The ten largest clonotypes hold around a tenth of the sample. The material sequenced was peripheral blood. The receptors were gathered from a man aged 40-50 years who had recovered from COVID-19.

The chain employs TRBV2 and TRBJ1-2, with D perhaps matching TRBD1 (5 bases). Germline V gene sequence: CDR1 SNHLY, CDR2 FYNNEI. The ends were cut back, 2 bases at V and 5 bases at J, with 9 bases in the middle. CDR3 size: 13 residues. CDR3 nucleotides: TGTGCCAGCAGTGAACAGGGAAAATATGGCTACACCTTC. Its protein is CASSEQGKYGYTF.

The chain recombines TRBV6-6 with TRBJ1-1, with D tentatively TRBD1 (6 bases). There are 13 residues in the CDR3. Trimming stripped 0 bases from V and 4 bases from J, with 6 bases between. Germline CDR1 reads MNHNY; CDR2 reads SVGAGI (reference sequence). This CDR3 is CASSYSGGTEAFF. DNA for the CDR3: TGTGCCAGCAGTTACTCAGGGGGCACTGAAGCTTTCTTT.

The J gene is TRBJ2-3, the V gene TRBV9; 10 positions agree with TRBD1. CDR3 size: 15 residues. Unmatched junction bases numbered 3, after V lost 2 bases and J lost 3 bases. Germline assignment: CDR1 SGDLS and CDR2 YYNGEE. CDR3 nucleotides: TGTGCCAGCAGCGTCGAGGGACAGGGGACAGATACGCAGTATTTT. Its translation is CASSVEGQGTDTQYF.

This rearrangement joins TRBV2 to TRBJ1-6; D gene unclear. CDR1 is SNHLY, CDR2 FYNNEI, per germline. V lost 4 bases, J lost 5 bases, and 9 bases lay in between. CDR3 length: 14 amino acids. The CDR3 reads CASSVHKNNSPLHF. CDR3 DNA sequence: TGTGCCAGCAGTGTGCACAAAAATAATTCACCCCTCCACTTT.

The rearrangement joins TRBV4-2 to TRBJ2-5; TRBD2 aligns across 11 bases. The CDR3 covers 15 residues. V shed 5 bases and J 7 bases; nucleotides not matched to a gene: 9. CDR1 LGHNA and CDR2 YNFKEQ come from the germline V gene. The CDR3 DNA reads TGTGCCAGCAGCAAGGGACTAGCGGACGATCGGACCCAGTACTTC. Its protein product is CASSKGLADDRTQYF.

The chain employs TRBV4-1 and TRBJ2-7; possibly TRBD2 for D (6 bases). The CDR3 has 13 amino acids. V was shortened by 4 bases and J by 1 base, with 8 bases between the two germline ends. Germline loops: CDR1 MGHRA, CDR2 YSYEKL. The CDR3 nucleotides read TGCGCCAGCAGCCGAGGAGGGTCCTACGAGCAGTACTTC. It translates to CASSRGGSYEQYF.

The chain is built from TRBV7-9 and TRBJ2-7; 7 positions agree with TRBD1. This CDR3 has 14 amino acids. The germline CDR1 and CDR2 sequences are SEHNR and FQNEAQ (reference sequence). Trimming cost V 0 bases and J 3 bases; bases outside gene matches: 2. CDR3 residues: CASSLAGTDYEQYF. The CDR3 DNA reads TGTGCCAGCAGCTTAGCGGGGACAGACTACGAGCAGTACTTC.

This chain uses TRBV18 with TRBJ2-5; a weak D match, TRBD1 (5 bases). The CDR3 covers 14 residues. The germline V gene has CDR1 KGHSH and CDR2 LQKENI. The V end lost 3 bases, the J end lost 1 base, and 9 bases lay between the germline ends. The CDR3 nucleotides read TGTGCCAGCTCACCCCAGGGCGCCCAAGAGACCCAGTACTTC. This codes for CASSPQGAQETQYF.

The rearrangement uses TRBV2 and TRBJ2-3; 7 bases are a match to TRBD2. This CDR3 comprises 16 residues. Germline CDR1 and CDR2: SNHLY and FYNNEI. V was pared by 3 bases and J by 2 bases, with 8 bases of the junction left unmatched. The CDR3 is CASSDGAGAVTDTQYF. The DNA for the CDR3 is TGTGCCAGCAGTGATGGGGCGGGAGCTGTCACAGATACGCAGTATTTT.

This chain connects TRBV3-1 (or the pseudogene TRBV3-2) to TRBJ2-7; possibly TRBD2 for D (6 bases). Germline lookup yields CDR1 LGHDT and CDR2 YNNKEL (reference sequence). The V end was cut by 4 bases, the J end by 2 bases, with 6 bases between. This CDR3 spans 12 amino acids. The CDR3 nucleotides read TGTGCCAGCAGCCGGGGGGCCTACGAGCAGTACTTC. It yields the protein CASSRGAYEQYF.

The V and J genes are TRBV5-1 and TRBJ2-1; TRBD2 aligns across 7 bases. The ends lost 1 base at V and 5 bases at J; junction bases unmatched: 12. Per the germline V gene, CDR1 is SGHRS and CDR2 is YFSETQ. The CDR3 consists of 17 residues. CDR3 nucleotide sequence: TGCGCCAGCAGCTTGATTCCTAGCGGATACACTGACAATGAGCAGTTCTTC. This codes for CASSLIPSGYTDNEQFF.

A single count supports this clone. The chain is built from TRBV3-1 (or the pseudogene TRBV3-2) and TRBJ2-5, with 8 bases that match TRBD2. In germline, CDR1 is LGHDT, CDR2 YNNKEL (reference sequence). Trimming removed 3 bases from V and 2 bases from J; junction bases left unmatched: 8. The CDR3 loop spans 16 amino acids. The CDR3 reads CASSHPGGGLQETQYF. The DNA of the CDR3 is TGTGCCAGCAGCCACCCGGGCGGGGGGTTACAAGAGACCCAGTACTTC.

The genes are TRBV2 and TRBJ2-1; D perhaps matches TRBD2 (5 bases). Per germline, CDR1 SNHLY and CDR2 FYNNEI. The CDR3 loop spans 15 amino acids. Trimming stripped 7 bases from V and 0 bases from J, with 13 bases between. In nucleotides, the CDR3 is TGTGCCAGCACCGAGGGTAGGAGCTCCTACAATGAGCAGTTCTTC. As protein: CASTEGRSSYNEQFF.

The V call is TRBV5-1, the J call TRBJ2-3, with D possibly TRBD2 on 5 matching bases. This CDR3 spans 15 amino acids. Germline CDR1 is SGHRS and CDR2 is YFSETQ. The ends were cut back, 4 bases at V and 0 bases at J, with 12 bases in the middle. The CDR3 loop reads CASSRLASSTDTQYF. The CDR3 nucleotides read TGCGCCAGCAGCCGCCTAGCTTCCAGCACAGATACGCAGTATTTT.

The V and J genes are TRBV3-1 (or the pseudogene TRBV3-2) and TRBJ2-7, with a weak D call TRBD1 (6 bases). The V and J ends lost 4 bases and 3 bases respectively, with 13 bases between them. This CDR3 comprises 14 residues. CDR1 LGHDT and CDR2 YNNKEL come from the germline V gene (reference sequence). The CDR3 protein is CASSRPGQYYEQYF. The CDR3 DNA is TGTGCCAGCAGCCGTCCGGGACAATACTACGAGCAGTACTTC.

The J gene is TRBJ2-1, the V gene TRBV7-9; D remains ambiguous. Germline values: CDR1 SEHNR, CDR2 FQNEAQ (reference sequence). The CDR3 extends over 13 amino acids. Trimming took off 5 bases at V and 6 bases at J, with 11 bases between the two ends. The CDR3 coding sequence is TGTGCCAGCAGCGTTGCTAGAAGCAATGAGCAGTTCTTC. Protein: CASSVARSNEQFF.

This clone was seen a single time. The chain has TRBV7-2 and TRBJ1-2, with 7 nucleotides matching TRBD1. In germline, CDR1 is SGHTA, CDR2 FQGNSA. Trimming took 0 bases from V and 2 from J; bases not matched to a gene: 0. CDR3 length: 14 residues. CDR3 region: CASSLAGQNYGYTF. In DNA form, the CDR3 reads TGTGCCAGCAGCTTAGCGGGACAGAACTATGGCTACACCTTC.

This clone has more than one count but fewer than ten. This sequence joins TRBV10-2 and TRBJ2-2, with D perhaps matching TRBD2 (6 bases). V lost 5 bases and J 5 bases, leaving 15 bases between the germline ends. CDR1 is WSHSY and CDR2 is SAAADI in the germline V gene. CDR3 length: 15 residues. The CDR3 DNA reads as TGCGCCAGCAGTACATCCGGAGCGGGTACCGGGGAGCTGTTTTTT. Amino acid sequence: CASSTSGAGTGELFF.

The V and J genes are TRBV5-1 and TRBJ1-4; tentatively, D is TRBD1 (5 bases). The CDR3 contains 14 residues. Trimming left V 0 bases short and J 5 bases short, with 8 bases between. Germline CDR1 and CDR2: SGHRS and YFSETQ. For the CDR3, the DNA is TGCGCCAGCAGCTTGGGGACAAGGAATGAAAAACTGTTTTTT. The encoded protein is CASSLGTRNEKLFF. The whole variable domain, filled in from reference TRBV5-1 and TRBJ1-4, reads KAGVTQTPRYLIKTRGQQVTLSCSPISGHRSVSWYQQTPGQGLQFLFEYFSETQRNKGNFPGRFSGRQFSNSRSEMNVSTLELGDSALYLCASSLGTRNEKLFFGSGTQLSVL.

This chain connects TRBV7-2 to TRBJ2-1, with TRBD2 matching 13 bases. The CDR3 contains 17 residues. In germline, CDR1 is SGHTA, CDR2 FQGNSA. The V segment lost 5 bases and the J segment 7 bases; nucleotides outside the gene matches: 11. The CDR3 sequence is CASSPLTALAGGNEQFF. The CDR3 coding sequence is TGTGCCAGCAGCCCCCTGACAGCACTAGCGGGAGGGAATGAGCAGTTCTTC.

Here the CDR3 reads CASSSGTSGEVAKNIQYF. The DNA for the CDR3 is TGTGCCAGCAGTTCTGGGACTAGCGGGGAGGTGGCCAAAAACATTCAGTACTTC. V is TRBV6-2 or TRBV6-3 and J is TRBJ2-4, with TRBD2 matching 13 bases. Germline assignment: CDR1 MNHEY and CDR2 SVGEGT. Unmatched junction bases numbered 7, after V lost 4 bases and J lost 1 base. This CDR3 is 18 amino acids long.

This chain uses TRBV2 with TRBJ2-1; no clear D. Trimming removed 4 bases at V and 4 bases at J, with 14 bases between. The CDR3 loop spans 15 amino acids. The germline V gene encodes CDR1 SNHLY and CDR2 FYNNEI. Here the CDR3 reads CASSVVLGRYNEQFF. CDR3 in DNA: TGTGCCAGCAGTGTCGTCCTAGGCCGATACAATGAGCAGTTCTTC.

The V gene is TRBV11-1, the J gene TRBJ2-7; D not resolved. The V end was cut by 1 base, the J end by 5 bases, with 12 bases between. CDR3 size: 14 residues. Per the germline V gene, CDR1 is SGHAT and CDR2 is FQDESV (reference sequence). As DNA, the CDR3 is TGTGCCAGCAGCTTAGAACTGAGCCGCCACGAGCAGTACTTC. It yields the protein CASSLELSRHEQYF.

V and J are TRBV6-5 and TRBJ2-1; TRBD1 agrees at 9 bases. Per germline, CDR1 MNHEY and CDR2 SVGAGI. V trimming: 6 bases; J trimming: 10 bases; junction bases outside the gene matches: 13. The CDR3 runs 15 residues. In DNA, the CDR3 is TGTGCCAGCAGCCGCCGGGACAGGGTAATGGGCGAGCAGTTCTTC. Its protein is CASSRRDRVMGEQFF.

This chain's CDR3 is CASSPEGVSGELFF. CDR3 sequence (DNA): TGTGCCAGCAGCCCCGAGGGGGTCTCCGGGGAGCTGTTTTTT. The chain uses TRBV9 and TRBJ2-2; tentatively, D is TRBD1 (6 bases). CDR1 and CDR2 from the germline V gene are SGDLS and YYNGEE. This CDR3 has 14 amino acids. Trimming cost V 4 bases and J 6 bases, with 13 bases left between them.

The CDR3 protein is CAISESTGSFGQPQHF. CDR3 in DNA: TGTGCCATCAGTGAGTCGACGGGAAGTTTCGGTCAGCCCCAGCATTTT. V is TRBV10-3 and J is TRBJ1-5, with D unresolved. From germline, CDR1 is ENHRY and CDR2 SYGVKD. This CDR3 comprises 16 residues. V lost 0 bases, J lost 6 bases, and 15 bases lay in between.

This chain connects TRBV12-1 to TRBJ2-1; the table's D call, TRBD2, has no DNA check behind it. TRBV12-1 is a pseudogene locus. The CDR3 totals 16 residues. DNA for the CDR3: TGTGCCAGCAGCTTAGAGCGGGCCCCCTCCTACAATGAGCAGTTCTTC. Translating gives CASSLERAPSYNEQFF.

V gene TRBV27 combines with J gene TRBJ2-7; D remains unclear. CDR3 length equals 14 residues. V was shortened by 4 bases and J by 2 bases, with 12 bases between the two germline ends. Germline values: CDR1 MNHEY, CDR2 SMNVEV (reference sequence). The CDR3 region has the DNA TGTGCCAGCAGTTCCAGCGTCGGCCCCTACGAGCAGTACTTC. Its translation is CASSSSVGPYEQYF.

The V and J genes are TRBV5-8 and TRBJ1-5, with 7 positions matching TRBD1. The germline V gene has CDR1 SGHTS and CDR2 YDEGEE. The V and J ends lost 4 bases and 6 bases, in that order; junction bases with no gene match: 13. CDR3 length: 16 amino acids. The CDR3 reads CASSLRQGRGSQPQHF. The CDR3 DNA is TGTGCCAGCAGCCTCAGACAGGGTCGGGGGAGTCAGCCCCAGCATTTT. Drawing the rest from reference TRBV5-8 and TRBJ1-5, the complete variable domain is EAGVTQSPTHLIKTRGQQATLRCSPISGHTSVYWYQQALGLGLQFLLWYDEGEERNRGNFPPRFSGRQFPNYSSELNVNALELEDSALYLCASSLRQGRGSQPQHFGDGTRLSIL.

This clone was counted between two and nine times. This chain joins TRBV4-3 and TRBJ2-2; TRBD1 is a possible D gene (5 bases). Germline-derived CDR1 and CDR2 are LGHNA and YSLEER. This CDR3 comprises 14 residues. V was clipped by 2 bases and J by 4 bases, with 8 bases between them. The CDR3 protein is CASSQFQGTGELFF. CDR3 coding DNA: TGCGCCAGCAGCCAATTCCAGGGCACCGGGGAGCTGTTTTTT.